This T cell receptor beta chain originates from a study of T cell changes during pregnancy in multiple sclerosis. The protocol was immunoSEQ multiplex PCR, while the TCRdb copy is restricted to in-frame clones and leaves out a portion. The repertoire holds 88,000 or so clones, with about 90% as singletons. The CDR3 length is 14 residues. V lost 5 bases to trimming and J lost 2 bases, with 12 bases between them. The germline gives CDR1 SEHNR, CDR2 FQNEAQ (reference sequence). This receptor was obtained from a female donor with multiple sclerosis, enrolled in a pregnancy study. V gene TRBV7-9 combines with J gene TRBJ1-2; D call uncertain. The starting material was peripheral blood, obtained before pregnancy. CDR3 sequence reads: CASSPTEVNYGYTF. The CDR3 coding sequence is TGTGCCAGCAGCCCGACCGAGGTGAACTATGGCTACACCTTC.